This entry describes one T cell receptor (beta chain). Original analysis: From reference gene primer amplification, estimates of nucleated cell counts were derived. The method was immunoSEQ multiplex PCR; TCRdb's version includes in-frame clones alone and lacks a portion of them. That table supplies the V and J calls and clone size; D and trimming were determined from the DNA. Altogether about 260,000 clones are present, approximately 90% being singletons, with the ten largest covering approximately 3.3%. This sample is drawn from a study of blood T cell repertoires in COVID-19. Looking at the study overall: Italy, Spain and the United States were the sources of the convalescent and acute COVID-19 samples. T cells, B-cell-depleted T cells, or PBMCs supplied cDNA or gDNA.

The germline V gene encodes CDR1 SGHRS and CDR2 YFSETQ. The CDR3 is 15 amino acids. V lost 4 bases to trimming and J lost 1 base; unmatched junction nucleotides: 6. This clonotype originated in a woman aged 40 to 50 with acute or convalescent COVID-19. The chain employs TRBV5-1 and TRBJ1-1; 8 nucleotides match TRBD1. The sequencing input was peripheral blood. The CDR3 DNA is TGCGCCAGCAGCAGCTGGACAGGGCCGAACACTGAAGCTTTCTTT. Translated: CASSSWTGPNTEAFF. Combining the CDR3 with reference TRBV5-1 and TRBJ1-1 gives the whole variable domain KAGVTQTPRYLIKTRGQQVTLSCSPISGHRSVSWYQQTPGQGLQFLFEYFSETQRNKGNFPGRFSGRQFSNSRSEMNVSTLELGDSALYLCASSSWTGPNTEAFFGQGTRLTVV.